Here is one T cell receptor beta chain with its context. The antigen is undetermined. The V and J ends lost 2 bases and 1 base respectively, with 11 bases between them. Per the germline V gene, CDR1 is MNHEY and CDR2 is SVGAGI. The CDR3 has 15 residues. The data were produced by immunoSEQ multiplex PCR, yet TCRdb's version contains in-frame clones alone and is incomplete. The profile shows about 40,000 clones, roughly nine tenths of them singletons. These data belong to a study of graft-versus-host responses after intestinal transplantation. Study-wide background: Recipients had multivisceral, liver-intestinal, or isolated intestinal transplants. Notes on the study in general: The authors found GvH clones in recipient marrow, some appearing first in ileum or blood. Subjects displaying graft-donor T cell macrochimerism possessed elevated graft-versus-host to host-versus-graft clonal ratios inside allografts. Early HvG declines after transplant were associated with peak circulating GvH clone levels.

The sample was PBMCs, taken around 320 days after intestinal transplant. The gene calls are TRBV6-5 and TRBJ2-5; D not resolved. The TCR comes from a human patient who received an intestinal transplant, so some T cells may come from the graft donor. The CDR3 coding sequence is TGTGCCAGCAGTTACGTCCGACGGTCCCAAGAGACCCAGTACTTC. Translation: CASSYVRRSQETQYF.